The present TCR beta chain was sequenced within a study of shared clonotypes between healthy human individuals. Findings of the study overall: Blood alone was sampled, and tissue repertoires likely differ.

In regard to this clone: Its antigen is as yet unknown.

CDR3 length: 16 amino acids. V lost 1 base and J 0 bases, leaving 12 bases between the germline ends. Per germline, CDR1 MDHEN and CDR2 SYDVKM. The donor cohort consisted entirely of Caucasian adults residing in Nashville, Tennessee. In unsorted samples, genomic DNA was obtained using 90 million to 95 million PBMCs. Original data processing: Filtering was not the same, since immunoSEQ gave junction-only sequences without quality scores. The protocol was immunoSEQ multiplex PCR, while the TCRdb copy is restricted to in-frame clones and leaves out a portion. V, J and clone size derive from that table, while D and trimming were established from the DNA sequence. The sample records about 470,000 clones, roughly three quarters being singletons.

This TCR was recovered from a woman in her forties in good health. Some clones in this sample may be carry-over from other donors' samples. This rearrangement joins TRBV28 to TRBJ1-2; TRBD1 might be the D (6 bases). The sequenced sample consisted of PBMCs. Here the CDR3 reads CASSLSGANANYGYTF. The CDR3 DNA follows: TGTGCCAGCAGTTTATCAGGGGCCAACGCTAACTATGGCTACACCTTC.